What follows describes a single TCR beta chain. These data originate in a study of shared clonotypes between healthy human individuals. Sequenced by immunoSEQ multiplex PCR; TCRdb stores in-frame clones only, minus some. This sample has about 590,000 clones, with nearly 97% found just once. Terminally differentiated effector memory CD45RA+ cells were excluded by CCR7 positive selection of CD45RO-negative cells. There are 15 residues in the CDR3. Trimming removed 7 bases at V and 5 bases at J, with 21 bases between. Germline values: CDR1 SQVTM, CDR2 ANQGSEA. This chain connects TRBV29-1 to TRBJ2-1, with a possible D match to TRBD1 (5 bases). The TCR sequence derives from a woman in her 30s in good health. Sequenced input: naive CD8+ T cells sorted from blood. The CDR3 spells CSARTGRAGDNEQFF. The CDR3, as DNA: TGCAGCGCCCGTACAGGACGGGCAGGAGACAATGAGCAGTTCTTC.